The clone carrying this TCR beta chain appeared once. Its target is not known. This entry belongs to a study of cytomegalovirus exposure and HLA in healthy donors. Overall study results and limits: According to the study, 160 or so TCR beta chains were cytomegalovirus-associated.

The CDR3 has 21 residues. Trimming at V came to 5 bases and at J to 1 base, leaving 21 bases not matched to a gene. Germline CDR1 is SNHLY and CDR2 is FYNNEI. Profiling relied on immunoSEQ multiplex PCR, and the TCRdb table lists in-frame clones only, not all of them. The sample carries under 150,000 clones, around 90% recorded once. The TCR was taken from a woman in her late teens or twenties in good health and CMV-seronegative. The sample consisted of PBMCs. This rearrangement joins TRBV2 to TRBJ1-2, with 11 bases aligning to TRBD1. The CDR3 DNA reads TGTGCCAGCAGTTACTCGAACTTCCGCGGACAGGGGGCTACCAGTAACTATGGCTACACCTTC. Protein: CASSYSNFRGQGATSNYGYTF.